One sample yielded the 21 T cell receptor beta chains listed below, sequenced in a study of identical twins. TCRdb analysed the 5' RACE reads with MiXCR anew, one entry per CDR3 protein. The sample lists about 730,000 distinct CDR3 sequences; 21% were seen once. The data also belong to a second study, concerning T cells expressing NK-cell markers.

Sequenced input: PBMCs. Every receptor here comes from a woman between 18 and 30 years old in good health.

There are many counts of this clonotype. The CDR3 here is CSVFGDYTEAFF. The DNA for the CDR3 is TGCAGCGTTTTTGGAGACTACACTGAAGCTTTCTTT. The chain joins TRBV29-1 to TRBJ1-1; D gene uncertain. The CDR3 totals 12 residues. Per the germline V gene, CDR1 is SQVTM and CDR2 is ANQGSEA. Trimming left V 5 bases short and J 3 bases short, with 10 bases between.

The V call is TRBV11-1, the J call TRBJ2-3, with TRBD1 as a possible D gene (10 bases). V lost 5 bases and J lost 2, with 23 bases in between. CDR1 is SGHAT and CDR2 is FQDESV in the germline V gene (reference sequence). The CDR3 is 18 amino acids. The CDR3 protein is CASSNPGQGTSLTDTQYF. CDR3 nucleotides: TGTGCCAGCAGCAATCCGGGACAGGGGACTAGCCTCACAGATACGCAGTATTTT.

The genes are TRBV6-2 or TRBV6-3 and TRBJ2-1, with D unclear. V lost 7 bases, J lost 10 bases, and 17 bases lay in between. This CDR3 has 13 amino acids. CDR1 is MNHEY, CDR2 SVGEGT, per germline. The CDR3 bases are TGTGCCAGCACAGACCGAGGTTCATACGAGCAGTTCTTC. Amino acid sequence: CASTDRGSYEQFF.

The CDR3 DNA sequence: TGTGCCAGCAGACGACTGGTGGATGAGCAGTTCTTC. This translates into CASRRLVDEQFF. This chain uses TRBV5-6 with TRBJ2-1; D is uncertain. V was shortened by 5 bases and J by 8 bases, with 11 bases between the two germline ends. The germline V gene has CDR1 SGHDT and CDR2 YYEEEE. There are 12 residues in the CDR3. Variable domain in full (rest from reference TRBV5-6 and TRBJ2-1): DAGVTQSPTHLIKTRGQQVTLRCSPKSGHDTVSWYQQALGQGPQFIFQYYEEEERQRGNFPDRFSGHQFPNYSSELNVNALLLGDSALYLCASRRLVDEQFFGPGTRLTVL.

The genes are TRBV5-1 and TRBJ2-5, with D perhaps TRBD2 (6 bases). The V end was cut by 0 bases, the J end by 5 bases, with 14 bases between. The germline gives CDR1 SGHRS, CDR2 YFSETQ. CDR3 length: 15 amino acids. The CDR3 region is CASSLASVGGETQYF. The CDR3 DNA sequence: TGCGCCAGCAGCTTGGCCAGCGTTGGGGGGGAGACCCAGTACTTC. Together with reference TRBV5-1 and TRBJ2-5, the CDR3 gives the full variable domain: KAGVTQTPRYLIKTRGQQVTLSCSPISGHRSVSWYQQTPGQGLQFLFEYFSETQRNKGNFPGRFSGRQFSNSRSEMNVSTLELGDSALYLCASSLASVGGETQYFGPGTRLLVL.

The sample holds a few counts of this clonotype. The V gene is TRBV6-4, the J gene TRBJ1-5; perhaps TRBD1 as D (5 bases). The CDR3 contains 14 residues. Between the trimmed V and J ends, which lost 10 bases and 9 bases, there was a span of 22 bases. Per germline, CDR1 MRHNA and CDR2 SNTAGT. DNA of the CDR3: TGTGCCACTACCCAACAGCAGGGCTCCAGGCCCCAGCATTTT. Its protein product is CATTQQQGSRPQHF.

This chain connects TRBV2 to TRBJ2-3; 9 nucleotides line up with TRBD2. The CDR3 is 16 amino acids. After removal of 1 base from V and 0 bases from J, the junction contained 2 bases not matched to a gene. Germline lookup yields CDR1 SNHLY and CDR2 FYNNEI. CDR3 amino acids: CASSEGAGGSTDTQYF. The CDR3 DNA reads TGTGCCAGCAGTGAAGGGGCGGGGGGGAGCACAGATACGCAGTATTTT.

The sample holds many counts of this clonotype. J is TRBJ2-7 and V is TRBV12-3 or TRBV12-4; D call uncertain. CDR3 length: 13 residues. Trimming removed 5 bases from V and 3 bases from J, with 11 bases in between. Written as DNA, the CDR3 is TGTGCCAGCAGTCTAAACACGGGCTACGAGCAGTACTTC. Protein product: CASSLNTGYEQYF.

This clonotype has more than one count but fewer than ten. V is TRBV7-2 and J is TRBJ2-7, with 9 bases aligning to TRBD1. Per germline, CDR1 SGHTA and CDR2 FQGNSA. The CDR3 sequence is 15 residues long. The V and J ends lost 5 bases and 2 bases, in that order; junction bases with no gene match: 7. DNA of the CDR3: TGTGCCAGCAGCCATCCTCGGACAGGGGCCTACGAGCAGTACTTC. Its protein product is CASSHPRTGAYEQYF. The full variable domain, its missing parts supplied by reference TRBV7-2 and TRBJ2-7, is GAGVSQSPSNKVTEKGKDVELRCDPISGHTALYWYRQSLGQGLEFLIYFQGNSAPDKSGLPSDRFSAERTGGSVSTLTIQRTQQEDSAVYLCASSHPRTGAYEQYFGPGTRLTVT.

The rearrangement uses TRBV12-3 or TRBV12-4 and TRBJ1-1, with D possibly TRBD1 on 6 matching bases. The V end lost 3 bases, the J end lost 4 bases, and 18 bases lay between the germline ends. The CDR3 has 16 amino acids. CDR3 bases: TGTGCCAGCAGTTTGGGGGGCAGTCCTGCTAGCACTGAAGCTTTCTTT. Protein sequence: CASSLGGSPASTEAFF.

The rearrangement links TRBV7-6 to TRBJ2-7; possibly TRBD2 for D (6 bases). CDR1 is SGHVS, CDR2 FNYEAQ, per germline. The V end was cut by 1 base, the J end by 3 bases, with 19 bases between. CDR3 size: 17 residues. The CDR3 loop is CASSLGSRLAPNYEQYF. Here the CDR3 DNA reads TGTGCCAGCAGCTTAGGGTCCCGGCTAGCGCCGAACTACGAGCAGTACTTC. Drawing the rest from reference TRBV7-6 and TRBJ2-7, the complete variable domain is GAGVSQSPRYKVTKRGQDVALRCDPISGHVSLYWYRQALGQGPEFLTYFNYEAQQDKSGLPNDRFSAERPEGSISTLTIQRTEQRDSAMYRCASSLGSRLAPNYEQYFGPGTRLTVT.

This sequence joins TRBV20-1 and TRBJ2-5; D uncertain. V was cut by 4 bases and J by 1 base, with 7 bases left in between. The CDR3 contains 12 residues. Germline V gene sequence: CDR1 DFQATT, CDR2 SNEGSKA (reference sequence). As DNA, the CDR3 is TGCAGTGCTAAGAGCTTCCAAGAGACCCAGTACTTC. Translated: CSAKSFQETQYF.

This CDR3 is CASSSPDRGTLNEQFF. The DNA for the CDR3 is TGTGCCAGCAGCTCACCTGACAGGGGGACATTGAATGAGCAGTTCTTC. This chain joins TRBV7-3 and TRBJ2-1, with 9 bases fitting TRBD1. Germline lookup yields CDR1 SGHTA and CDR2 FQGTGA. Trimming took 4 bases from V and 7 from J; bases not matched to a gene: 11. This CDR3 spans 16 amino acids.

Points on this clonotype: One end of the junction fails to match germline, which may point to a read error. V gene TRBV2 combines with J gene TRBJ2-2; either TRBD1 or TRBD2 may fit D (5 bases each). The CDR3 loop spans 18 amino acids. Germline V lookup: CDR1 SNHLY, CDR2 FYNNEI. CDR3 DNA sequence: TGTGCCTGCAGTTTAGAGGGGTGGGGCTACGGTGTCGCCGGGGAGCTGTTTTTT. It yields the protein CACSLEGWGYGVAGELFF.

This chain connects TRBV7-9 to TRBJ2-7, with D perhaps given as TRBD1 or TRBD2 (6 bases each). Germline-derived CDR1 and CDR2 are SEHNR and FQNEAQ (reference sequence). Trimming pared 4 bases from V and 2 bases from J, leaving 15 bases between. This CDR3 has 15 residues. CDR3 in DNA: TGTGCCAGCAGCTCAACCTGGGGGGCCCCCTACGAGCAGTACTTC. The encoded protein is CASSSTWGAPYEQYF.

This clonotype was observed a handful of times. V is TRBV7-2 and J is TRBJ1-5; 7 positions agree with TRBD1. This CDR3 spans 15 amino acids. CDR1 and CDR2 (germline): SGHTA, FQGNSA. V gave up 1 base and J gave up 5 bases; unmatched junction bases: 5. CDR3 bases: TGTGCCAGCAGCTTAGAGGGGGCGGAGTATCAGCCCCAGCATTTT. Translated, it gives CASSLEGAEYQPQHF.

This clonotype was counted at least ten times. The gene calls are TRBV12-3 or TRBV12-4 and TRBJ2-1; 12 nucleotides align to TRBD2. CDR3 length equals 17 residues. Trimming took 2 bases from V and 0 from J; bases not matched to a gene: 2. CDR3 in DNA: TGTGCCAGCAGTTTACCGGGACTAGCGGGCTCCTACAATGAGCAGTTCTTC. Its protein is CASSLPGLAGSYNEQFF.

This CDR3 reads CASSQGAGGRVGLAYQETQYF. The CDR3 DNA reads TGTGCCAGCAGCCAAGGAGCGGGGGGGCGGGTAGGACTAGCCTACCAAGAGACCCAGTACTTC. V is TRBV4-2 and J is TRBJ2-5; TRBD2 aligns across 10 bases. CDR3 length: 21 residues. V lost 1 base, J lost 0 bases, and 17 bases stayed unmatched. Looked up from germline, CDR1 is LGHNA and CDR2 is YNFKEQ.

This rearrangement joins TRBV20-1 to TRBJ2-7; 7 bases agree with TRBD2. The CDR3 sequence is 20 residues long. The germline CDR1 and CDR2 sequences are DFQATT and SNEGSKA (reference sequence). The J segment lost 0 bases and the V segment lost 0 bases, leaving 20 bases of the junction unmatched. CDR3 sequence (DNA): TGCAGTGCTAGAGAAACCACTTCAGGGACGGGAGGTCTTTTCTCCTACGAGCAGTACTTC. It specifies CSARETTSGTGGLFSYEQYF.

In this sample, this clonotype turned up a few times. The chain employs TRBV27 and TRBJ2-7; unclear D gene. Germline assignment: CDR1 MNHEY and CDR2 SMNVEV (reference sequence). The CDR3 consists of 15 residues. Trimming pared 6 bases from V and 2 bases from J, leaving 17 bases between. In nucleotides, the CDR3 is TGTGCCAGCAGGCAAATCGACACTACTCCCTACGAGCAGTACTTC. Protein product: CASRQIDTTPYEQYF.

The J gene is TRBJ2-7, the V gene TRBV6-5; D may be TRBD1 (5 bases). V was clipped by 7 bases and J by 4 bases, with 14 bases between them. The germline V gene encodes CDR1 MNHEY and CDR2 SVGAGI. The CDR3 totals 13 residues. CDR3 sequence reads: CASTSGSEYEQYF. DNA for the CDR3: TGTGCCAGCACCTCAGGGTCGGAATACGAGCAGTACTTC.